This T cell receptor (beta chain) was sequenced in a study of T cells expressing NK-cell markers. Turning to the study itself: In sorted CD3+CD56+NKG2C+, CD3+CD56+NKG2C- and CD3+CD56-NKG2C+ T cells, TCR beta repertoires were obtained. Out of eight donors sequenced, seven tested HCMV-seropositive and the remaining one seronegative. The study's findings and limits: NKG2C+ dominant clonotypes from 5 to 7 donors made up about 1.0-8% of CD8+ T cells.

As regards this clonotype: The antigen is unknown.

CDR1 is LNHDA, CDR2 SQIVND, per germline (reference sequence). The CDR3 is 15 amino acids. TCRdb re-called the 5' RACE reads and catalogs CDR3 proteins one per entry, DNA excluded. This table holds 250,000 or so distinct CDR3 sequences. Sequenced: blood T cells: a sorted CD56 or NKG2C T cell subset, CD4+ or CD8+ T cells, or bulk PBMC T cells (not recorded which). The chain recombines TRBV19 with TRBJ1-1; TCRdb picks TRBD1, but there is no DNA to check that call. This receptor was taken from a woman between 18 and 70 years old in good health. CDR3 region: CASKSVGTGNTEAFF.